These 4 T cell receptor beta chains share one sample of origin, sequenced in a study of blood T cell repertoires in COVID-19. This table comes from immunoSEQ multiplex PCR, and its TCRdb copy is limited to in-frame clones, with some not included. The data show 130,000 to 150,000 clones, about 87% seen once. Sequencing input: peripheral blood. These receptor sequences come from a woman in her forties or fifties with acute or convalescent COVID-19.

The count of this clone is one. The genes are TRBV5-6 and TRBJ2-4; weak D call: TRBD1 (5 bases). This CDR3 region has 13 residues. The germline gives CDR1 SGHDT, CDR2 YYEEEE. V gave up 0 bases and J gave up 6 bases, with 7 bases separating them. In DNA, the CDR3 is TGTGCCAGCAGCTTGGCTACAGGAAACATTCAGTACTTC. It specifies CASSLATGNIQYF.

The chain recombines TRBV19 with TRBJ2-1, with 9 bases aligning to TRBD2. The CDR3 consists of 16 residues. Germline values: CDR1 LNHDA, CDR2 SQIVND (reference sequence). J gave up 2 bases and V 7 bases, and 9 bases lay outside the gene matches. The CDR3 DNA reads as TGTGCCAGTAAGGGGGTGTCTAGCGGGGCCTACAATGAGCAGTTCTTC. Translating it yields CASKGVSSGAYNEQFF.

The rearrangement joins TRBV10-2 to TRBJ2-5, with a possible D match to TRBD1 (5 bases). The length of the CDR3 is 13 residues. Looked up from germline, CDR1 is WSHSY and CDR2 is SAAADI. Trimming pared 10 bases from V and 0 bases from J, leaving 12 bases between. CDR3 region: CATRVSHQETQYF. The DNA for the CDR3 is TGCGCCACCAGGGTTAGCCACCAAGAGACCCAGTACTTC.

The CDR3 nucleotides are TGTGCCAGCTCACCACCGATGCGGGGGGGCCCTTTAACCTCCTACAATGAGCAGTTCTTC. It is translated as CASSPPMRGGPLTSYNEQFF. The chain is built from TRBV18 and TRBJ2-1, with TRBD2 matching over 9 bases. Germline CDR1 reads KGHSH; CDR2 reads LQKENI. J gave up 0 bases and V 0 bases, and 12 bases lay outside the gene matches. The length of the CDR3 is 20 residues.